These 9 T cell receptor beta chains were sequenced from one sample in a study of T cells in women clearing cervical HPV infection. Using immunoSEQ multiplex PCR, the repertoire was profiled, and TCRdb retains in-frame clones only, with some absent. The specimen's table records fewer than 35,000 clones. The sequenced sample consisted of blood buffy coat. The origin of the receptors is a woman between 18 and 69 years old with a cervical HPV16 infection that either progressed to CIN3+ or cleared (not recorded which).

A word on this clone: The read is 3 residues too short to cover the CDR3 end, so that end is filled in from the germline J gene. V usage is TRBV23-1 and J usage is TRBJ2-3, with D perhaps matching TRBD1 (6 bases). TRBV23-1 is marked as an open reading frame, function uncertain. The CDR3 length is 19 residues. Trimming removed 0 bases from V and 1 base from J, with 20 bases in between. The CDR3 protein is CASSQSNPQGPCCTDTQYF. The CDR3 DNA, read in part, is TGCGCCAGCAGTCAATCGAACCCCCAGGGGCCTTGCTGCACAGATACG.

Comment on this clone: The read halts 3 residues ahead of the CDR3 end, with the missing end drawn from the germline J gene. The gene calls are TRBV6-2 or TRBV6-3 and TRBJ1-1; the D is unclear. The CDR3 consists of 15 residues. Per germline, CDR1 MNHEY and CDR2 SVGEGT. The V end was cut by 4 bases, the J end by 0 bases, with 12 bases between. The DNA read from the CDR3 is TGTGCCAGCAGTTTCGCGGGGAGTATGAACACTGAA. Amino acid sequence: CASSFAGSMNTE. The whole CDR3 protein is CASSFAGSMNTEAFF.

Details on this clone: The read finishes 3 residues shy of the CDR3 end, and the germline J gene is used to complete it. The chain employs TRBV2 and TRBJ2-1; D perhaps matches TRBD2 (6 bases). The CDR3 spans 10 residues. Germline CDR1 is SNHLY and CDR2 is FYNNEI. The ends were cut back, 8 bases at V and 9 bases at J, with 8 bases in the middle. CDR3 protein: CASSGVEQFF. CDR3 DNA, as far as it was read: TGTGCCAGCTCGGGGGTTGAG.

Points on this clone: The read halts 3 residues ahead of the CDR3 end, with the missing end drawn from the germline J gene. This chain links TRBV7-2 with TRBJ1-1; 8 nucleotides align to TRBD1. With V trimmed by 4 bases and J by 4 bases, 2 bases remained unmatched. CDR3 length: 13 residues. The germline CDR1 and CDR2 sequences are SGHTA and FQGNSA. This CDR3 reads CASSSTGATEAFF. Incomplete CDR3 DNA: TGTGCCAGCAGCTCGACAGGGGCCACTGAA.

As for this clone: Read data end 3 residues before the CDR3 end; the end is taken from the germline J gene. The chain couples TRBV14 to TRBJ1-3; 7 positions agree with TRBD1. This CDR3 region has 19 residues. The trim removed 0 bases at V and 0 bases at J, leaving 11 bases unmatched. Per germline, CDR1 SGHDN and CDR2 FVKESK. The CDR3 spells CASSQEWTGLLYSGNTIYF. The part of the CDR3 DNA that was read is TGTGCCAGCAGCCAAGAATGGACAGGACTTCTCTACTCTGGAAACACC.

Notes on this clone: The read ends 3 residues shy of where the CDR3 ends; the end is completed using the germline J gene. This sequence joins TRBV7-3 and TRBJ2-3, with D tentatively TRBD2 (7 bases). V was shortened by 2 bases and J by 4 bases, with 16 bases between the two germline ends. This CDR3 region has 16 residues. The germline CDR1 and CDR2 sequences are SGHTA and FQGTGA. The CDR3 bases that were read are TGTGCCAGCAGCTTAGGTTTCGGGGGGCAGTCAGATACG. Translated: CASSLGFGGQSDT. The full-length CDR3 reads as CASSLGFGGQSDTQYF.

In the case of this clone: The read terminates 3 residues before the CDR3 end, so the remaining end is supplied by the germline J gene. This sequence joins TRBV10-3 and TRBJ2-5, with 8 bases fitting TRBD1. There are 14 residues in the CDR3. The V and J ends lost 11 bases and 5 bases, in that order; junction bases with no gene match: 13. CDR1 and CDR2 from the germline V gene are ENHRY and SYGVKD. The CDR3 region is CAASGQGRMETQYF. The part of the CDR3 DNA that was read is TGTGCCGCCTCCGGACAGGGAAGGATGGAGACC.

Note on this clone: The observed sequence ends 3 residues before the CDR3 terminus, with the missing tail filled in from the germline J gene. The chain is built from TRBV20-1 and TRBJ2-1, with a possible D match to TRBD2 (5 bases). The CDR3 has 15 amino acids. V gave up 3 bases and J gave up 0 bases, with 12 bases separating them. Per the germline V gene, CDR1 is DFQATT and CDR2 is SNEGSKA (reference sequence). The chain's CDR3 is CSASPLASSYNEQFF. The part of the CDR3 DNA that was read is TGCAGTGCTAGTCCGCTAGCCAGCTCCTACAATGAG.

The CDR3 loop reads CSVEIFRTSDRANTGELFF. CDR3 DNA (partial): TGCAGCGTTGAAATCTTCCGTACATCGGACAGGGCGAACACCGGGGAG. This chain connects TRBV29-1 to TRBJ2-2, with 8 bases aligning to TRBD1. The read is 3 residues too short to cover the CDR3 end, so that end is filled in from the germline J gene. CDR1 and CDR2 from the germline V gene are SQVTM and ANQGSEA. The CDR3 spans 19 residues. The V gene end was trimmed by 2 bases and the J gene end by 0 bases; junction bases not matched to a gene: 14.